A selection of T cell receptor beta chains follows, all from one sample in a study of a mutant IDH1 vaccine in newly diagnosed glioma. These receptors have no identified antigens. Only in-frame clones appear in the TCRdb table, and some are missing; sequencing was by immunoSEQ multiplex PCR. The repertoire holds approximately 62,000 clones, with 84% as singletons. This sample comprised PBMCs, obtained from a glioma patient whose treatment included an IDH1 peptide vaccine. These receptors came from a man aged 25-45 years with glioma. Both conserved end residues are part of each CDR3. The D gene is left open where the match is weak. Some rows mark clone size as missing; the rest say once, few, many or name a class of expanded clone.

abundance: NA; j_gene: TRBJ2-7; d_gene: TRBD1; v_gene: TRBV10-2; CDR3aa: CASSESGTGSYEQYF; CDR3nt: TGCGCCAGCAGTGAGTCCGGGACAGGGTCCTACGAGCAGTACTTC
abundance: NA; j_gene: TRBJ1-1; d_gene: NA; v_gene: TRBV2; CDR3aa: CASRQDSRTEAFF; CDR3nt: TGTGCCAGCAGACAGGACAGTAGAACTGAAGCTTTCTTT
abundance: few; j_gene: TRBJ1-6; d_gene: NA; v_gene: TRBV14; CDR3aa: CASSQASRVIYNSPLHF; CDR3nt: TGTGCCAGCAGCCAAGCATCCAGGGTCATCTATAATTCACCCCTCCACTTT
abundance: once; j_gene: TRBJ1-1; d_gene: NA; v_gene: TRBV5-1; CDR3aa: CASSLGVLGGKGLLAEAFF; CDR3nt: TGCGCCAGCAGCTTGGGCGTATTGGGTGGGAAGGGGCTACTCGCTGAAGCTTTCTTT
abundance: NA; j_gene: TRBJ1-2; d_gene: NA; v_gene: TRBV4-1; CDR3aa: CASSQGGQGFYGYTF; CDR3nt: TGCGCCAGCAGCCAGGGGGGGCAGGGATTCTATGGCTACACCTTC
abundance: NA; j_gene: TRBJ2-7; d_gene: NA; v_gene: TRBV5-4; CDR3aa: CASSIKDGGEQYF; CDR3nt: TGTGCCAGCAGCATAAAGGACGGAGGCGAGCAGTACTTC
abundance: NA; j_gene: TRBJ1-6; d_gene: NA; v_gene: TRBV7-4; CDR3aa: CASSPSEDSDSPLHF; CDR3nt: TGTGCCAGCAGCCCCTCGGAGGACTCGGATTCACCCCTCCACTTT
abundance: NA; j_gene: TRBJ2-1; d_gene: NA; v_gene: TRBV11-2; CDR3aa: CASSPRPSESSYNEQFF; CDR3nt: TGTGCCAGCAGCCCCCGACCGAGCGAGAGCTCCTACAATGAGCAGTTCTTC
abundance: NA; j_gene: TRBJ2-7; d_gene: NA; v_gene: TRBV4-1; CDR3aa: CASSPRPDRTSEQYF; CDR3nt: TGCGCCAGCAGCCCAAGACCTGACAGGACCTCCGAGCAGTACTTC
abundance: NA; j_gene: TRBJ2-2; d_gene: TRBD1; v_gene: TRBV10-1; CDR3aa: CATGQGEGRELFF; CDR3nt: TGCGCCACCGGACAGGGAGAAGGCCGGGAGCTGTTTTTT
abundance: NA; j_gene: TRBJ1-6; d_gene: NA; v_gene: TRBV28; CDR3aa: CASSTTGTNNSPLHF; CDR3nt: TGTGCCAGCAGCACCACAGGGACAAACAATTCACCCCTCCACTTT
abundance: NA; j_gene: TRBJ2-5; d_gene: NA; v_gene: TRBV29-1; CDR3aa: CSVEHRLTQYF; CDR3nt: TGCAGCGTTGAACATAGGTTGACCCAGTACTTC
abundance: NA; j_gene: TRBJ1-4; d_gene: TRBD1; v_gene: TRBV27; CDR3aa: CASSKTGLNEKLFF; CDR3nt: TGTGCCAGCAGTAAGACAGGGTTAAATGAAAAACTGTTTTTT
abundance: once; j_gene: TRBJ2-2; d_gene: TRBD1; v_gene: TRBV19; CDR3aa: CASSLKGGRAEVNTGELFF; CDR3nt: TGTGCCAGTAGTCTAAAAGGGGGCAGGGCCGAAGTGAACACCGGGGAGCTGTTTTTT
abundance: NA; j_gene: TRBJ2-5; d_gene: TRBD2; v_gene: TRBV9; CDR3aa: CASSESSGGGLMAQYF; CDR3nt: TGTGCCAGCAGCGAATCTAGCGGGGGTGGTTTGATGGCCCAGTACTTC
abundance: NA; j_gene: TRBJ1-2; d_gene: NA; v_gene: TRBV19; CDR3aa: CASRAFLGNYGYTF; CDR3nt: TGTGCCAGTAGGGCATTTCTCGGCAACTATGGCTACACCTTC
abundance: NA; j_gene: TRBJ2-5; d_gene: NA; v_gene: TRBV6-1; CDR3aa: CASSEVPRSETQYF; CDR3nt: TGTGCCAGCAGTGAAGTCCCGCGATCGGAGACCCAGTACTTC
abundance: NA; j_gene: TRBJ1-2; d_gene: NA; v_gene: TRBV18; CDR3aa: CASSPYLAEDGYTF; CDR3nt: TGTGCCAGCTCACCCTACTTGGCCGAGGATGGCTACACCTTC
abundance: NA; j_gene: TRBJ2-3; d_gene: TRBD1; v_gene: TRBV5-1; CDR3aa: CASSLLGTEVTDTQYF; CDR3nt: TGCGCCAGCAGCTTGTTGGGGACAGAGGTCACAGATACGCAGTATTTT
abundance: once; j_gene: TRBJ2-7; d_gene: NA; v_gene: TRBV27; CDR3aa: CASSFSESSYEQYF; CDR3nt: TGTGCCAGCAGTTTCTCAGAGTCCTCCTACGAGCAGTACTTC
abundance: NA; j_gene: TRBJ1-4; d_gene: NA; v_gene: TRBV6-5; CDR3aa: CASSSQRTNEKLFF; CDR3nt: TGTGCCAGCAGTTCTCAGAGGACTAATGAAAAACTGTTTTTT
abundance: NA; j_gene: TRBJ1-2; d_gene: TRBD1; v_gene: TRBV4-1; CDR3aa: CASSHVDRGSIYGYTF; CDR3nt: TGCGCCAGCAGCCACGTGGACAGGGGGTCTATCTATGGCTACACCTTC
abundance: NA; j_gene: TRBJ2-5; d_gene: NA; v_gene: TRBV5-4; CDR3aa: CASSRKGTVGETQYF; CDR3nt: TGTGCCAGCAGCCGCAAGGGGACCGTAGGGGAGACCCAGTACTTC
abundance: NA; j_gene: TRBJ2-1; d_gene: NA; v_gene: TRBV5-3; CDR3aa: CARSLMTALARGLYNEQFF; CDR3nt: TGTGCCAGAAGCTTGATGACGGCCCTAGCGAGGGGGTTATACAATGAGCAGTTCTTC
abundance: few; j_gene: TRBJ1-1; d_gene: NA; v_gene: TRBV5-5; CDR3aa: CASSLDSGGTEAFF; CDR3nt: TGTGCCAGCAGCCTGGACAGCGGGGGGACTGAAGCTTTCTTT
abundance: NA; j_gene: TRBJ2-1; d_gene: NA; v_gene: TRBV7-9; CDR3aa: CASSFDSTNEQFF; CDR3nt: TGTGCCAGCAGCTTTGATAGTACGAATGAGCAGTTCTTC
abundance: NA; j_gene: TRBJ2-7; d_gene: NA; v_gene: TRBV7-6; CDR3aa: CASSLGWRDYEQYF; CDR3nt: TGTGCCAGCAGCTTAGGTTGGCGCGACTACGAGCAGTACTTC
abundance: once; j_gene: TRBJ2-2; d_gene: NA; v_gene: TRBV7-2; CDR3aa: CASSLGGPGTGELFF; CDR3nt: TGTGCCAGCAGCTTAGGAGGGCCGGGCACCGGGGAGCTGTTTTTT
abundance: NA; j_gene: TRBJ2-2; d_gene: NA; v_gene: TRBV6-4; CDR3aa: CASSDNGVNTGELFF; CDR3nt: TGTGCCAGCAGTGATAATGGGGTTAACACCGGGGAGCTGTTTTTT
abundance: NA; j_gene: TRBJ2-7; d_gene: NA; v_gene: TRBV6-1; CDR3aa: CASSEADREYEQYF; CDR3nt: TGTGCCAGCAGTGAAGCTGACAGAGAATACGAGCAGTACTTC
abundance: NA; j_gene: TRBJ1-1; d_gene: NA; v_gene: TRBV7-2; CDR3aa: CASSLVRAMNTEAFF; CDR3nt: TGTGCCAGCAGCTTAGTTAGGGCGATGAACACTGAAGCTTTCTTT
abundance: NA; j_gene: TRBJ2-7; d_gene: TRBD2; v_gene: TRBV7-6; CDR3aa: CASSWTSGGPSYEQYF; CDR3nt: TGTGCCAGCAGCTGGACTAGCGGGGGCCCTTCCTACGAGCAGTACTTC
abundance: NA; j_gene: TRBJ1-2; d_gene: TRBD1; v_gene: TRBV5-6; CDR3aa: CASSLVDRVSYGYTF; CDR3nt: TGTGCCAGCAGCTTGGTGGACAGGGTGAGCTATGGCTACACCTTC
abundance: NA; j_gene: TRBJ1-2; d_gene: TRBD1; v_gene: TRBV6-1; CDR3aa: CASSAQGALGYTF; CDR3nt: TGTGCCAGCAGTGCCCAGGGGGCGCTCGGCTACACCTTC
abundance: NA; j_gene: TRBJ1-5; d_gene: NA; v_gene: TRBV6-1; CDR3aa: CASRAGTYGNQPQHF; CDR3nt: TGTGCCAGCAGGGCAGGGACGTATGGCAATCAGCCCCAGCATTTT